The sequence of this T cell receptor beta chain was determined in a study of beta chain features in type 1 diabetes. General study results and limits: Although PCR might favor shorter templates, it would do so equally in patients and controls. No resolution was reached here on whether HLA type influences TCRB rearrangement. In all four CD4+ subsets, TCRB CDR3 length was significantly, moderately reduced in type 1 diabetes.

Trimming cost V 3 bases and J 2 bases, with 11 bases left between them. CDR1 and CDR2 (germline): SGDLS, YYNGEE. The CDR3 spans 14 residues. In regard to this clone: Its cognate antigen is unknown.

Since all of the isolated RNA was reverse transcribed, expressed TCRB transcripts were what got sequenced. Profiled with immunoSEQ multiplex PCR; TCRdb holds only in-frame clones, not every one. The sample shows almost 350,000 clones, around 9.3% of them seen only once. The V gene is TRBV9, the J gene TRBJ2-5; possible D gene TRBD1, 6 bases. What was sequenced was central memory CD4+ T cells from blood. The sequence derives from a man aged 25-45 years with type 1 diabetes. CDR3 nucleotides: TGTGCCAGCAGCGCGACAGGCGGACAAGAGACCCAGTACTTC. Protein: CASSATGGQETQYF. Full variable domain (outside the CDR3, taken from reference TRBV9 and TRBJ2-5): DSGVTQTPKHLITATGQRVTLRCSPRSGDLSVYWYQQSLDQGLQFLIQYYNGEERAKGNILERFSAQQFPDLHSELNLSSLELGDSALYFCASSATGGQETQYFGPGTRLLVL.